This paragraph reports one TCR beta chain. Sequencing was performed with immunoSEQ multiplex PCR; in TCRdb, only in-frame clones are kept and a portion is missing. The sample has 42,000 or so clones, 80% to 90% seen once. These data originate in a study of OX40 agonist ivuxolimab in advanced cancers. Study context: Hepatocellular carcinoma, melanoma, renal cell or head and neck cancer occurred in dose-escalation patients.

The V gene's germline CDR1 is SEHNR and CDR2 FQNEAQ (reference sequence). Trimming cost V 6 bases and J 0 bases; bases outside gene matches: 4. The CDR3 contains 14 residues. Autoimmune disease history or systemic immunosuppression excluded patients. The chain carries TRBV7-9 and TRBJ1-1, with TRBD1 matching 7 bases. The sequencing used CD4+ or CD8+ T cells sorted from blood, collected in a trial of the OX40 agonist ivuxolimab. The TCR originated in an adult with an advanced solid tumor such as melanoma, head and neck, liver or kidney cancer. Written as DNA, the CDR3 is TGTGCCAGCAGACCGGGACAGATGAACACTGAAGCTTTCTTT. It specifies CASRPGQMNTEAFF.